This T cell receptor beta chain derives from a study of shared clonotypes between healthy human individuals. The study's findings and limits: Relative to memory subsets, naive subsets generally showed larger estimated richness.

Turning to this clone: No antigen is known for it.

The assay used deep level. Method: immunoSEQ multiplex PCR; TCRdb's copy keeps in-frame clones and lacks some. This table holds more than 550,000 clones, approximately 72% found once. There were no recent acute infections or vaccinations among the donors, who were healthy HIV-negative adults. CDR1 is SGDLS, CDR2 YYNGEE, per germline. After removal of 0 bases from V and 4 bases from J, the junction contained 17 bases not matched to a gene. This CDR3 has 19 residues. The V gene is TRBV9, the J gene TRBJ2-3; 7 bases line up with TRBD2. This clonotype originated in a woman younger than 45 in good health. Sequencing input: memory CD4+ T cells sorted from blood. Subset: CD45RA-negative fraction. The CDR3 DNA sequence: TGTGCCAGCAGCGTAGGGGGTAGCGGGCAAAGAATAACATCAGATACGCAGTATTTT. Translating gives CASSVGGSGQRITSDTQYF.